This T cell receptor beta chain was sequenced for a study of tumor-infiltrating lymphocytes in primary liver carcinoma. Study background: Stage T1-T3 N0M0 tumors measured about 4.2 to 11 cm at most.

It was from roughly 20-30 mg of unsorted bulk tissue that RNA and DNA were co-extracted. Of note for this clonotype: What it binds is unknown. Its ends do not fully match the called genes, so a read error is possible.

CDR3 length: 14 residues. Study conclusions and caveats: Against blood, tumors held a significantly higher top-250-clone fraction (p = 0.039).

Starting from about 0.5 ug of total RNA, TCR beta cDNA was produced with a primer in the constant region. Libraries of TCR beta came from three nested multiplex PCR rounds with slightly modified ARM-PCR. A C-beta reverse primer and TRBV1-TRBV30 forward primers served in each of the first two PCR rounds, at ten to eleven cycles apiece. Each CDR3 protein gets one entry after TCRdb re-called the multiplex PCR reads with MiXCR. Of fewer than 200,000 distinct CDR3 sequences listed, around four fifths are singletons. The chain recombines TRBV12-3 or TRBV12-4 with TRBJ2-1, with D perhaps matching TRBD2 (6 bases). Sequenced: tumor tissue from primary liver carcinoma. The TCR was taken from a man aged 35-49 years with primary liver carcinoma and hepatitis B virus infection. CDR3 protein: CTSIQRREANEEFF. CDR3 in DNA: TGTACCAGCATCCAAAGGAGGGAGGCCAATGAGGAGTTCTTC.